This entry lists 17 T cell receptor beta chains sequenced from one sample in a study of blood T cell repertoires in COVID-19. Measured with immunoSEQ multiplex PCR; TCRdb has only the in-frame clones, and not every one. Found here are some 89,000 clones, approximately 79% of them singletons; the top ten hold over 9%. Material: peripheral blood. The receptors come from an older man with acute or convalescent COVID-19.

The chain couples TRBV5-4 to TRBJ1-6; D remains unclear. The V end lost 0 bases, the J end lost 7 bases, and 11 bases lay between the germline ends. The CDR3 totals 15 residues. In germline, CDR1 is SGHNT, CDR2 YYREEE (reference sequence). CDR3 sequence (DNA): TGTGCCAGCAGCTTGGCTACGGGAATGAATTCACCCCTCCACTTT. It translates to CASSLATGMNSPLHF.

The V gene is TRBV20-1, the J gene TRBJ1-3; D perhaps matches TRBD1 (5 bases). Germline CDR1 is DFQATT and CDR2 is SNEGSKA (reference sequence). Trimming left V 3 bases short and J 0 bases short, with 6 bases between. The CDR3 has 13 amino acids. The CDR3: CSASGASGNTIYF. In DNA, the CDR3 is TGCAGTGCTAGTGGGGCCTCTGGAAACACCATATATTTT.

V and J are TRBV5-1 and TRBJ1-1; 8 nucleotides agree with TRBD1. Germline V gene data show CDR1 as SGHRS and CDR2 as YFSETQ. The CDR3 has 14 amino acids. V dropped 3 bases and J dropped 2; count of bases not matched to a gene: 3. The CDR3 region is CASSWGQVNTEAFF. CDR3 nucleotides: TGCGCCAGCAGCTGGGGACAGGTAAACACTGAAGCTTTCTTT.

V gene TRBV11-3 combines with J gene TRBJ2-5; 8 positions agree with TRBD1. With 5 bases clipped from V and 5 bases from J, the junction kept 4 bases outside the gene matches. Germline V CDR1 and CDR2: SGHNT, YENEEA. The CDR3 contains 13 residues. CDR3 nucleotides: TGTGCCAGCAGCAAGGGACAGGAGGAGACCCAGTACTTC. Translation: CASSKGQEETQYF.

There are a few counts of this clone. In nucleotides, the CDR3 is TGTGCCAGCAGCTTAGGTCTAGCGGGGGGGGAGACCCAGTACTTC. Translation: CASSLGLAGGETQYF. The chain is built from TRBV7-2 and TRBJ2-5; TRBD2 agrees at 12 bases. CDR1 and CDR2 from the germline V gene are SGHTA and FQGNSA. Unmatched junction bases numbered 2, after V lost 1 base and J lost 5 bases. The CDR3 has 15 residues. Complete variable domain (other parts from reference TRBV7-2 and TRBJ2-5): GAGVSQSPSNKVTEKGKDVELRCDPISGHTALYWYRQSLGQGLEFLIYFQGNSAPDKSGLPSDRFSAERTGGSVSTLTIQRTQQEDSAVYLCASSLGLAGGETQYFGPGTRLLVL.

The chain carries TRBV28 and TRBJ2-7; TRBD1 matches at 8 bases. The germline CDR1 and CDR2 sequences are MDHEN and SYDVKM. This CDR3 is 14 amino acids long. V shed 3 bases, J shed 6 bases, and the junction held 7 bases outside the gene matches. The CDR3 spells CASSLWQGAVEQYF. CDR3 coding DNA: TGTGCCAGCAGTTTGTGGCAGGGGGCGGTCGAGCAGTACTTC.

In nucleotides, the CDR3 is TGTGCCAGTAAACCGGGACACTCGAACACCGGGGAGCTGTTTTTT. The encoded protein is CASKPGHSNTGELFF. The rearrangement uses TRBV19 and TRBJ2-2; the D gene is possibly TRBD1 (6 bases). Germline V gene data show CDR1 as LNHDA and CDR2 as SQIVND (reference sequence). The ends were cut back, 7 bases at V and 0 bases at J, with 12 bases in the middle. CDR3 length equals 15 residues.

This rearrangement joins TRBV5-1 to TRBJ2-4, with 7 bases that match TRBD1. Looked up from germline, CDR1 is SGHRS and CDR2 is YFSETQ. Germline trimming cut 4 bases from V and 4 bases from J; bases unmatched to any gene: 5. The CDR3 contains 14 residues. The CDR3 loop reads CASSSRQGKNIQYF. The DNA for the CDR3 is TGCGCCAGCAGCAGCAGACAGGGAAAAAACATTCAGTACTTC. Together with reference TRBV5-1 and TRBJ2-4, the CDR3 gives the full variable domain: KAGVTQTPRYLIKTRGQQVTLSCSPISGHRSVSWYQQTPGQGLQFLFEYFSETQRNKGNFPGRFSGRQFSNSRSEMNVSTLELGDSALYLCASSSRQGKNIQYFGAGTRLSVL.

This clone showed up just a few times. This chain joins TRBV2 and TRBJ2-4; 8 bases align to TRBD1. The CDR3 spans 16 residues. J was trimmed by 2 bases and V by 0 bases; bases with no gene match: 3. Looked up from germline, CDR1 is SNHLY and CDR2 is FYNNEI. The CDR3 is CASSEATGETKNIQYF. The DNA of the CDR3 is TGTGCCAGCAGTGAAGCGACAGGGGAGACCAAAAACATTCAGTACTTC.

CDR3 protein: CAATSSTGEKLFF. For the CDR3, the DNA is TGTGCCGCCACGAGTTCCACGGGAGAAAAACTGTTTTTT. The rearrangement uses TRBV10-3 and TRBJ1-4; D ambiguous. Germline V gives CDR1 ENHRY, CDR2 SYGVKD. CDR3 length: 13 amino acids. Trimming took off 11 bases at V and 8 bases at J, with 18 bases between the two ends.

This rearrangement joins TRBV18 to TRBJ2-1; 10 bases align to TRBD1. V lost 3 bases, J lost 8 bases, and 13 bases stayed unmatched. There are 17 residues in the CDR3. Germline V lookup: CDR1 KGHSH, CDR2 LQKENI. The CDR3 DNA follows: TGTGCCAGCTCACCCCTCCAGACAGGGGGCGCTTTCGATGAGCAGTTCTTC. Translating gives CASSPLQTGGAFDEQFF.

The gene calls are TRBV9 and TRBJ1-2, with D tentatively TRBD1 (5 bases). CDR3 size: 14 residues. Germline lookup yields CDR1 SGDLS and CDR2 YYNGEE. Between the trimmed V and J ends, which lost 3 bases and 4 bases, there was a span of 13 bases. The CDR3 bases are TGTGCCAGCAGCGGGGGTACAGGATTCTATGGCTACACCTTC. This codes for CASSGGTGFYGYTF.

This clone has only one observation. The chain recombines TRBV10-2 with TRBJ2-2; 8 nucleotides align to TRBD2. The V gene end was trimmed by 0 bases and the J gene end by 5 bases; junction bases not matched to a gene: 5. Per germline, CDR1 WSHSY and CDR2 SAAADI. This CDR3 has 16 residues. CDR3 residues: CASSESGGGRTGELFF. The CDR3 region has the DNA TGCGCCAGCAGTGAGTCGGGCGGGGGGCGTACCGGGGAGCTGTTTTTT.

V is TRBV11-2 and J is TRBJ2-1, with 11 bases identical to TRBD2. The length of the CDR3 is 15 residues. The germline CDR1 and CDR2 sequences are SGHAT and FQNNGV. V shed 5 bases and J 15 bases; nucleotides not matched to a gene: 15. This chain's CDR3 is CASSRGLAGGPVLFF. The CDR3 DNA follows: TGTGCCAGCAGCCGGGGATTAGCGGGGGGGCCGGTTCTGTTCTTC.

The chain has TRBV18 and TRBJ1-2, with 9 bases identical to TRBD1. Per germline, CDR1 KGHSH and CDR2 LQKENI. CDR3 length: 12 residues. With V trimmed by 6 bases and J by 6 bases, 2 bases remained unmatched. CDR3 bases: TGTGCCAGCTCCGACAGGGGGGATGGCTACACCTTC. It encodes CASSDRGDGYTF.

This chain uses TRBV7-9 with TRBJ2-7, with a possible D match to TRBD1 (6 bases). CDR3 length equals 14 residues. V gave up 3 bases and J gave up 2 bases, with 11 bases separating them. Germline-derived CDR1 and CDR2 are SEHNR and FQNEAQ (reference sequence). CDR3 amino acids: CASSFTGSAYEQYF. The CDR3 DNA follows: TGTGCCAGCAGCTTTACAGGGAGCGCCTACGAGCAGTACTTC.

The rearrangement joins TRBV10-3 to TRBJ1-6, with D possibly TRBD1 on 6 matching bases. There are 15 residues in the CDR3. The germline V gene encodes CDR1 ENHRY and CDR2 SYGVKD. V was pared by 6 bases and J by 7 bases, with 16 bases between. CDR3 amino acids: CAISPDSPGNSPLHF. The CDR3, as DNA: TGTGCCATCAGCCCGGACAGTCCGGGCAATTCACCCCTCCACTTT.